The clone carrying this TCR beta chain was picked up many times. Sample time point: newly diagnosed GD, antithyroid drugs for less than 3 months. TCR sequences were obtained from RNA taken from PBMCs. This record comes from a study of regulatory T cells in long-lasting Graves disease. The ends were cut back, 2 bases at V and 6 bases at J, with 15 bases in the middle. CDR3 length equals 15 residues. The germline V gene encodes CDR1 SGHRS and CDR2 YFSETQ. Through Arm-PCR of CDR3 regions and iRepertoire HTBI primers, TCR beta libraries were built. TCRdb re-analysed the multiplex PCR reads in MiXCR, keeping a single row per CDR3 protein. Of over 500,000 distinct CDR3 sequences listed, 15% to 20% are singletons. The same sample was also used in a study of T cells in Graves' hyperthyroidism and ophthalmopathy.

This TCR was recovered from a man between 18 and 29 years old with Graves disease. This sample comprised peripheral blood mononuclear cells (PBMCs), obtained at new diagnosis, from a patient treated with antithyroid drugs. The rearrangement uses TRBV5-1 and TRBJ2-1, with D perhaps being TRBD1 or TRBD2 (5 bases each). CDR3 DNA: TGCGCCAGCAGCTTACTAGGGACGCAAACCAATGAGCAGTTCTTC. This encodes CASSLLGTQTNEQFF.